This T cell receptor (beta chain) is drawn from a study of cytotoxic CD8 clonotypes in ibrutinib-treated CLL. Study results and limitations: Baseline clonality, higher than in age-matched healthy donors, tracked circulating CD8+ T-cell counts.

TCRdb keeps only in-frame clones here, not all; method: immunoSEQ multiplex PCR. The sample holds 200,000 to 250,000 clones, around 75% seen once. J gave up 0 bases and V 6 bases, and 4 bases lay outside the gene matches. Germline CDR1 and CDR2: KGHSH and LQKENI. The CDR3 is 15 amino acids. Notes on this clone: The antigen remains unidentified.

Cryopreserved PBMCs were the source of around 2 micrograms of genomic DNA, which went to TCR beta libraries. The sequenced sample was PBMCs, obtained after 12 months of ibrutinib treatment. The V call is TRBV18, the J call TRBJ2-2; the match to TRBD1 covers 7 bases. The TCR originated in a human donor with chronic lymphocytic leukemia. The CDR3 region is CASSTTGPNTGELFF. The CDR3 DNA sequence: TGTGCCAGCTCTACGACAGGGCCGAACACCGGGGAGCTGTTTTTT. Filled out from reference TRBV18 and TRBJ2-2, the complete variable domain reads NAGVMQNPRHLVRRRGQEARLRCSPMKGHSHVYWYRQLPEEGLKFMVYLQKENIIDESGMPKERFSAEFPKEGPSILRIQQVVRGDSAAYFCASSTTGPNTGELFFGEGSRLTVL.